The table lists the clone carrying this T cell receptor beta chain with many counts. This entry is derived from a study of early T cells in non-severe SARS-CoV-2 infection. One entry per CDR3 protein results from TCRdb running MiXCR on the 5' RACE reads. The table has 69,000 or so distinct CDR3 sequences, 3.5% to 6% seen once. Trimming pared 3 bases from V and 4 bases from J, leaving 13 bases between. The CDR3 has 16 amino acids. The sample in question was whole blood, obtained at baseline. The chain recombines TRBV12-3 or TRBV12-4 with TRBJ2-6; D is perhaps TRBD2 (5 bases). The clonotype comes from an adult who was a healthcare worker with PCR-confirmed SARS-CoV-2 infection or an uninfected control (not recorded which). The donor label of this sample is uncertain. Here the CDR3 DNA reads TGTGCCAGCAGTTTTCTTAGCGCCCCCGGGGCCAACGTCCTGACTTTC. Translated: CASSFLSAPGANVLTF.